Listed below are T cell receptor beta chains from one sample, sequenced in a study of T cells in localized non-small cell lung cancer. Assay: immunoSEQ multiplex PCR; the TCRdb copy retains only in-frame clones and omits some. In the table there are 30,000 to 40,000 clones, around 86% of which are singletons. Sequencing was performed on peripheral blood mononuclear cells, taken before any cancer treatment. These TCRs come from a male donor older than 55 with stage II lung adenocarcinoma. Each CDR3 is given with its conserved first and last residue. A D gene is named only where the DNA matches it firmly. Not every row has a clone size; where given, it reads once, few, many or a size class.

TRBJ2-3 - TRBV5-1 - TGCGCCAGCAGGTATCAGGGATCTAGTGCAGATACGCAGTATTTT CASRYQGSSADTQYF
TRBJ2-1 TRBD1 TRBV6-6 - TGTGCCAGCAGAATATCGACAGGGTACAATGAGCAGTTCTTC CASRISTGYNEQFF
TRBJ1-2 TRBD1 TRBV5-4 - TGTGCCAGCAGTCCGGACAGGGGGCGGGACTATGGCTACACCTTC CASSPDRGRDYGYTF
TRBJ2-6 - TRBV30 - TGTGCCTGGGGGACCCGCTCTGGGGCCAACGTCCTGACTTTC CAWGTRSGANVLTF
TRBJ2-1 TRBD2 TRBV28 - TGTGCCAGCAGTAGCTCCGGGACTAGCCGCAATGAGCAGTTCTTC CASSSSGTSRNEQFF
TRBJ1-1 TRBD1 TRBV2 - TGTGCCAGCAGACGAAGCGAGGGGGCGGGCACTGAAGCTTTCTTT CASRRSEGAGTEAFF
TRBJ2-7 - TRBV5-4 - TGTGCCAGCAGCTTCCCAGGGTCCTACGAGCAGTACTTC CASSFPGSYEQYF
TRBJ1-2 TRBD1 TRBV14 - TGTGCCAGCAGCCAGCAAACCGGGACAGCTGTCTATGGCTACACCTTC CASSQQTGTAVYGYTF
TRBJ1-4 - TRBV4-3 - TGCGCCAGCAGCCAAGAGCCCCGTGAAAAACTGTTTTTT CASSQEPREKLFF
TRBJ2-7 - TRBV11-2 few TGTGCCAGCAGCCAAAGCCGGGGGTACGAGCAGTACTTC CASSQSRGYEQYF
TRBJ1-4 - TRBV20-1 - TGCAGTGCTCCCTGGGTGGAAAAACTGTTTTTT CSAPWVEKLFF
TRBJ1-1 - TRBV29-1 - TGCAGCGTTGAGAGGAACAGGGAGAACACTGAAGCTTTCTTT CSVERNRENTEAFF
TRBJ2-1 TRBD2 TRBV5-6 - TGTGCCAGCAGCTCAGTAGCGGGAGATTATAATGAGCAGTTCTTC CASSSVAGDYNEQFF
TRBJ2-7 - TRBV11-2 - TGTGCCAGCAGGACCCCAAGGAGGGGGTTCGAGCAGTACTTC CASRTPRRGFEQYF
TRBJ1-1 TRBD1 TRBV5-1 - TGCGCCAGCAGCTTGCCGGGACAGGGAGGGACTGAAGCTTTCTTT CASSLPGQGGTEAFF